The 24 T cell receptor beta chains given below trace back to one sample, sequenced in a study of blood T cells in healthy people across ages. The authors ran a second PCR of about 6 to 11 cycles using a sample-barcoded 5' primer and a J-beta primer mix. TCRdb reanalysed the 5' RACE reads using MiXCR and keeps one entry per CDR3 protein. The sample lists 1 million or so distinct CDR3 sequences; approximately 25% were seen once. In addition, the sample was reused for a study of T cells of mothers and their children.

The sample was blood. These receptors were collected from a girl aged 2 to 10 in good health.

The CDR3 region is CASSFYAGTGSHSPLHF. In DNA, the CDR3 is TGTGCCAGCAGTTTCTACGCCGGGACAGGGTCTCACTCACCCCTCCACTTT. V gene TRBV27 combines with J gene TRBJ1-6; 9 positions match TRBD1. Germline-derived CDR1 and CDR2 are MNHEY and SMNVEV (reference sequence). CDR3 length: 17 residues. The junction had 13 bases not matched to a gene; V was cut back by 3 bases and J by 10 bases.

The J gene is TRBJ2-5, the V gene TRBV20-1; D possibly corresponds to TRBD2 (5 bases). V was trimmed by 0 bases and J by 5 bases, leaving 10 bases between them. The CDR3 sequence is 13 residues long. The germline V gene encodes CDR1 DFQATT and CDR2 SNEGSKA (reference sequence). The CDR3 loop is CSAREGGVETQYF. DNA of the CDR3: TGCAGTGCTAGAGAAGGAGGAGTGGAGACCCAGTACTTC.

Concerning this clonotype: A much bigger clone sits one base away, suggesting this may be a read error. This chain connects TRBV3-1 to TRBJ1-1; 7 bases match TRBD1. Germline trimming cut 4 bases from V and 0 bases from J; bases unmatched to any gene: 5. This CDR3 is built from 15 residues. Germline values: CDR1 LGHDT, CDR2 YNNKEL (reference sequence). CDR3 nucleotide sequence: TGTGCCAGCAGCCGGAGACAGGGTATGAACACTGAAGCTTTCTTT. Its translation is CASSRRQGMNTEAFF.

A few counts support this clonotype. This chain links TRBV2 with TRBJ2-7, with TRBD1 matching 7 bases. This CDR3 spans 12 amino acids. Trimming at V came to 8 bases and at J to 2 bases, leaving 3 bases not matched to a gene. Germline CDR1 SNHLY, CDR2 FYNNEI. In DNA, the CDR3 is TGTGCCAGCCAGACAGGGCCCTACGAGCAGTACTTC. This codes for CASQTGPYEQYF.

The rearrangement joins TRBV7-9 to TRBJ1-1; tentatively, D is TRBD1 (6 bases). V was clipped by 3 bases and J by 5 bases, with 19 bases between them. This CDR3 is 16 amino acids long. Germline V gene data show CDR1 as SEHNR and CDR2 as FQNEAQ (reference sequence). The CDR3 loop is CASSFLYSGAETEAFF. The DNA of the CDR3 is TGTGCCAGCAGCTTTCTGTATTCAGGGGCTGAGACTGAAGCTTTCTTT.

This rearrangement joins TRBV5-1 to TRBJ2-3, with 7 nucleotides matching TRBD1. From germline, CDR1 is SGHRS and CDR2 YFSETQ. CDR3 length: 17 amino acids. The junction had 9 bases not matched to a gene; V was cut back by 2 bases and J by 0 bases. The chain's CDR3 is CASSFTPGQTSTDTQYF. The CDR3 nucleotides are TGCGCCAGCAGCTTTACTCCGGGACAGACTAGCACAGATACGCAGTATTTT.

This clonotype was seen only a few times. The chain is built from TRBV6-2 or TRBV6-3 and TRBJ2-1; D is uncertain. This CDR3 spans 16 amino acids. V was pared by 5 bases and J by 6 bases, with 20 bases between. Germline CDR1 is MNHEY and CDR2 is SVGEGT. DNA of the CDR3: TGTGCCAGCAGTGCCCTCACGGGTACCCCTCTCAATGAGCAGTTCTTC. This translates into CASSALTGTPLNEQFF.

This clonotype was recorded a few times. CDR3 DNA: TGTGCTAGTGGTTTGGATTGGGTAACTGAAGCTTTCTTT. Its translation is CASGLDWVTEAFF. The chain is built from TRBV12-5 and TRBJ1-1, with D unclear. Trimming pared 1 base from V and 5 bases from J, leaving 8 bases between. The CDR3 is made up of 13 amino acids. CDR1 is LGHNT, CDR2 FRNRAP, per germline. Variable domain in full (rest from reference TRBV12-5 and TRBJ1-1): DARVTQTPRHKVTEMGQEVTMRCQPILGHNTVFWYRQTMMQGLELLAYFRNRAPLDDSGMPKDRFSAEMPDATLATLKIQPSEPRDSAVYFCASGLDWVTEAFFGQGTRLTVV.

As regards this clonotype: An end of the junction differs from the germline gene, which may be a read error. This rearrangement joins TRBV5-1 to TRBJ2-5, with D perhaps TRBD1 or TRBD2 (5 bases each). The CDR3 length is 15 residues. CDR1 SGHRS and CDR2 YFSETQ come from the germline V gene. CDR3 coding DNA: TGCGCCAACAGCTTTCGTGGCAGGGACGGGGAGACCCAGTACTTC. Translating it yields CANSFRGRDGETQYF.

The rearrangement uses TRBV7-6 and TRBJ2-1; 8 bases map to TRBD1. Germline CDR1 reads SGHVS; CDR2 reads FNYEAQ. V dropped 5 bases and J dropped 7; count of bases not matched to a gene: 10. The length of the CDR3 is 15 residues. Here the CDR3 DNA reads TGTGCCAGCAGCACGAGTAAGACAGGGGCTAATGAGCAGTTCTTC. Residues: CASSTSKTGANEQFF.

In this sample, this clonotype turned up a few times. This chain uses TRBV5-1 with TRBJ2-5; D is possibly TRBD2 (5 bases). V lost 0 bases and J 5 bases, leaving 14 bases between the germline ends. The CDR3 is 15 residues long. Germline lookup yields CDR1 SGHRS and CDR2 YFSETQ. The CDR3 DNA reads as TGCGCCAGCAGCTTGGGCCAGTCCGGGATGGAGACCCAGTACTTC. It codes for CASSLGQSGMETQYF.

The chain recombines TRBV6-6 with TRBJ1-4, with 7 bases that match TRBD1. This CDR3 comprises 14 residues. V shed 9 bases, J shed 8 bases, and the junction held 12 bases outside the gene matches. Germline CDR1 reads MNHNY; CDR2 reads SVGAGI (reference sequence). The CDR3 spells CASETPDRTEKLFF. The CDR3 nucleotides read TGTGCCAGTGAAACCCCGGACAGGACCGAAAAACTGTTTTTT.

V is TRBV5-1 and J is TRBJ1-2; 8 bases map to TRBD1. V dropped 7 bases and J dropped 7; count of bases not matched to a gene: 9. Per germline, CDR1 SGHRS and CDR2 YFSETQ. The CDR3 has 13 residues. CDR3 bases: TGCGCCAGCGGACTGCCGGACAGGGCTGGCTACACCTTC. This encodes CASGLPDRAGYTF. Full variable domain (outside the CDR3, taken from reference TRBV5-1 and TRBJ1-2): KAGVTQTPRYLIKTRGQQVTLSCSPISGHRSVSWYQQTPGQGLQFLFEYFSETQRNKGNFPGRFSGRQFSNSRSEMNVSTLELGDSALYLCASGLPDRAGYTFGSGTRLTVV.

This clonotype was detected many times. V usage is TRBV7-3 and J usage is TRBJ1-6; D not certain. The CDR3 extends over 15 amino acids. Germline V lookup: CDR1 SGHTA, CDR2 FQGTGA. Trimming left V 1 base short and J 7 bases short, with 11 bases between. The CDR3, as DNA: TGTGCCAGCAGCTTAAATGGTCTGGAAAATTCACCCCTCCACTTT. This encodes CASSLNGLENSPLHF. Full variable domain (missing parts from reference TRBV7-3 and TRBJ1-6): GAGVSQTPSNKVTEKGKYVELRCDPISGHTALYWYRQSLGQGPEFLIYFQGTGAADDSGLPNDRFFAVRPEGSVSTLKIQRTERGDSAVYLCASSLNGLENSPLHFGNGTRLTVT.

This clonotype turned up a few times. V usage is TRBV20-1 and J usage is TRBJ1-2; D uncertain. CDR1 is DFQATT and CDR2 is SNEGSKA in the germline V gene (reference sequence). This CDR3 comprises 14 residues. Trimming shortened V by 0 bases and J by 0 bases, and 8 bases separated the two germline ends. In nucleotides, the CDR3 is TGCAGTGCTAGAGATACCCGAACTAACTATGGCTACACCTTC. Its translation is CSARDTRTNYGYTF.

This clonotype was observed a handful of times. The chain couples TRBV20-1 to TRBJ1-3; D gene ambiguous. The CDR3 sequence is 15 residues long. Germline V gene sequence: CDR1 DFQATT, CDR2 SNEGSKA (reference sequence). V lost 2 bases and J 0 bases, leaving 11 bases between the germline ends. The CDR3 is CSARFDRASGNTIYF. CDR3 nucleotide sequence: TGCAGTGCTAGATTCGACCGGGCCTCTGGAAACACCATATATTTT.

This clonotype has just a few counts. This chain uses TRBV27 with TRBJ2-5; 8 nucleotides align to TRBD1. The germline V gene has CDR1 MNHEY and CDR2 SMNVEV (reference sequence). The CDR3 has 20 residues. The V and J ends lost 4 bases and 0 bases, in that order; junction bases with no gene match: 19. CDR3 sequence reads: CASSSWTGMILAKDQETQYF. In nucleotides, the CDR3 is TGTGCCAGCAGTTCCTGGACAGGGATGATTCTCGCGAAAGACCAAGAGACCCAGTACTTC.

V and J are TRBV29-1 and TRBJ2-2; D possibly matches TRBD1 or TRBD2 (5 bases each). In germline, CDR1 is SQVTM, CDR2 ANQGSEA. V was clipped by 1 base and J by 1 base, with 13 bases between them. This CDR3 has 16 amino acids. CDR3 nucleotides: TGCAGCGTTGAAGTGTGGGGGACGGGGAACACCGGGGAGCTGTTTTTT. Translating it yields CSVEVWGTGNTGELFF.

The chain couples TRBV3-1 to TRBJ2-7, with D possibly TRBD2 on 5 matching bases. This CDR3 has 16 residues. The ends were cut back, 4 bases at V and 3 bases at J, with 19 bases in the middle. The germline V gene encodes CDR1 LGHDT and CDR2 YNNKEL (reference sequence). The CDR3 region is CASSPEGSRWRYEQYF. As DNA, the CDR3 is TGTGCCAGCAGCCCCGAGGGTAGTCGATGGCGCTACGAGCAGTACTTC.

This clonotype has just a few counts. V is TRBV20-1 and J is TRBJ2-7; possibly TRBD2 for D (6 bases). V lost 4 bases and J lost 3, with 10 bases in between. The V gene's germline CDR1 is DFQATT and CDR2 SNEGSKA (reference sequence). This CDR3 has 12 residues. The chain's CDR3 is CSAILGSYEQYF. In DNA, the CDR3 is TGCAGTGCTATCCTCGGGAGCTACGAGCAGTACTTC.

This clonotype was picked up a small number of times. The V and J genes are TRBV20-1 and TRBJ2-1; 12 bases fit TRBD2. Germline assignment: CDR1 DFQATT and CDR2 SNEGSKA (reference sequence). V was clipped by 5 bases and J by 4 bases; unmatched bases: 9. The CDR3 consists of 16 residues. The CDR3 region is CSASNRGTSGYNEQFF. In DNA form, the CDR3 reads TGCAGTGCTTCTAATCGGGGGACTAGCGGGTACAATGAGCAGTTCTTC.

There are a few counts of this clonotype. The rearrangement links TRBV6-5 to TRBJ2-7, with 7 nucleotides matching TRBD1. Germline values: CDR1 MNHEY, CDR2 SVGAGI. With V trimmed by 7 bases and J by 6 bases, 9 bases remained unmatched. The CDR3 contains 13 residues. The CDR3 spells CASTRQGGSEQYF. CDR3 DNA: TGTGCCAGCACCAGACAGGGTGGGAGCGAGCAGTACTTC.

In its sample, this clonotype was seen a few times. The gene calls are TRBV2 and TRBJ2-2; a possible D gene is TRBD2 (5 bases). Germline loops: CDR1 SNHLY, CDR2 FYNNEI. The CDR3 extends over 16 amino acids. Here the CDR3 reads CATRKGELPNTGELFF. The CDR3 region has the DNA TGTGCAACCAGGAAGGGAGAACTCCCGAACACCGGGGAGCTGTTTTTT.

V usage is TRBV12-3 or TRBV12-4 and J usage is TRBJ1-2, with D uncertain. The V and J ends lost 5 bases and 5 bases respectively, with 12 bases between them. The CDR3 has 13 residues. The CDR3 DNA follows: TGTGCCAGCAGTCCCCAGCTACCATATGGCTACACCTTC. This translates into CASSPQLPYGYTF.